One sample yielded the 5 T cell receptor beta chains listed below, sequenced in a study of cytomegalovirus exposure and HLA in healthy donors. The primer mix had 60 Vbeta and 13 Jbeta primers. TCRdb keeps only in-frame clones here, not all; method: immunoSEQ multiplex PCR. The sample includes 63,000 or so clones, approximately 81% of them seen just once. Sequenced: PBMCs. All receptors come from a woman younger than 45 in good health and CMV-seropositive.

This clone was seen a single time. The rearrangement links TRBV11-3 to TRBJ2-3, with a possible D match to TRBD1 (5 bases). Germline V CDR1 and CDR2: SGHNT, YENEEA. This CDR3 has 14 residues. V was clipped by 4 bases and J by 1 base, with 9 bases between them. CDR3 nucleotides: TGTGCCAGCAGCTATGACAGTCGCACAGATACGCAGTATTTT. Its protein is CASSYDSRTDTQYF.

The chain couples TRBV28 to TRBJ2-3; tentative D call: TRBD2 (5 bases). Germline V CDR1 and CDR2: MDHEN, SYDVKM. The CDR3 sequence is 16 residues long. The ends were cut back, 0 bases at V and 2 bases at J, with 12 bases in the middle. Here the CDR3 reads CASSLWTRTFTDTQYF. For the CDR3, the DNA is TGTGCCAGCAGTTTATGGACCCGGACTTTCACAGATACGCAGTATTTT.

The chain couples TRBV30 to TRBJ2-1; the match to TRBD2 covers 7 bases. J was trimmed by 14 bases and V by 1 base; bases with no gene match: 5. Germline CDR1 is GTSNPN and CDR2 is SVGIG (reference sequence). The CDR3 loop spans 11 amino acids. Here the CDR3 reads CAWSDLAGEFF. DNA for the CDR3: TGTGCCTGGAGTGACCTGGCGGGGGAGTTCTTC.

The chain links TRBV7-9 to TRBJ2-1; perhaps TRBD2 as D (5 bases). CDR3 size: 11 residues. Trimming took off 4 bases at V and 9 bases at J, with 7 bases between the two ends. Germline CDR1 is SEHNR and CDR2 is FQNEAQ (reference sequence). In DNA, the CDR3 is TGTGCCAGCAGCTCTAGCAGTGAGCAGTTCTTC. This codes for CASSSSSEQFF.

The chain couples TRBV18 to TRBJ2-3; possibly TRBD2 for D (6 bases). Germline CDR1 reads KGHSH; CDR2 reads LQKENI. The CDR3 runs to 17 residues. V was shortened by 4 bases and J by 2 bases, with 19 bases between the two germline ends. This CDR3 reads CASSLDLSSVYTDTQYF. The CDR3 region has the DNA TGTGCCAGCTCACTAGACCTCTCTAGCGTTTACACAGATACGCAGTATTTT.